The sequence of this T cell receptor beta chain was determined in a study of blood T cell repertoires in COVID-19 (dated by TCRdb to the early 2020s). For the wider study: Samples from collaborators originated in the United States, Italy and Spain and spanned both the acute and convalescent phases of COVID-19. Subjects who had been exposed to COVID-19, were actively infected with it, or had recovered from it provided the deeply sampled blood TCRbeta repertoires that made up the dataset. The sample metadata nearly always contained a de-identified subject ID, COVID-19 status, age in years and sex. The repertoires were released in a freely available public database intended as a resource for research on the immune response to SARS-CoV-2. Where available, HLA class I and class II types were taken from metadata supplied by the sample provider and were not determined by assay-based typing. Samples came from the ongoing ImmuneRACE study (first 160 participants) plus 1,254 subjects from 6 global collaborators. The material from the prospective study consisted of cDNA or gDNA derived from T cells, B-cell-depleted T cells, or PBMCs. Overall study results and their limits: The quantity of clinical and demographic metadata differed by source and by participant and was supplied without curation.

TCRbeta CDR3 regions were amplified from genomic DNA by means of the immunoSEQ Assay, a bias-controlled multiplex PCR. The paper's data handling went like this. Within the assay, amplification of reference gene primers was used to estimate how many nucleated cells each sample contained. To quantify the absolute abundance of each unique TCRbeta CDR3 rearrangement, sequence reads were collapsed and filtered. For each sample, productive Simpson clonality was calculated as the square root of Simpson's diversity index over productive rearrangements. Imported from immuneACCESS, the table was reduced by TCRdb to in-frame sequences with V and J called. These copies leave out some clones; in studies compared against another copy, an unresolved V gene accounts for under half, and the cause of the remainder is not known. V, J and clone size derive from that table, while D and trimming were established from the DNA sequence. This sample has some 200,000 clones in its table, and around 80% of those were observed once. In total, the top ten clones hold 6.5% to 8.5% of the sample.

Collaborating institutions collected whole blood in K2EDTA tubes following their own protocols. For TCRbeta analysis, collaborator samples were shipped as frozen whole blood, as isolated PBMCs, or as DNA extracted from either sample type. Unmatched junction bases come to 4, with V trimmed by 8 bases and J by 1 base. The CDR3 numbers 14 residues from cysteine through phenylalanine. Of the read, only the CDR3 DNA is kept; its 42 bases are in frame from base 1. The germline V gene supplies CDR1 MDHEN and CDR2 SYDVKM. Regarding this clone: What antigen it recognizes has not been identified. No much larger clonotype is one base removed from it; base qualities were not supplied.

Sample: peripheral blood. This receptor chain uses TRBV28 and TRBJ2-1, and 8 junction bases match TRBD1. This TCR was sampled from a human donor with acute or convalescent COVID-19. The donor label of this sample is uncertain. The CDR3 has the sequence CASATGGSYNEQFF. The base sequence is TGTGCCAGCGCCACAGGGGGTTCCTACAATGAGCAGTTCTTC.